This paragraph reports one T cell receptor beta chain. Its specificity is not known. As it was prepared, the TCRbeta library received unique molecular identifiers. In TCRdb, the PCR reads were re-called with MiXCR into one record per CDR3 protein. The repertoire holds about 210,000 distinct CDR3 sequences, with roughly a sixth as singletons. The data belong to a study of T-cell reconstitution after alpha-beta-depleted transplantation in children. Study observations and caveats: Expanded graft clones, several hundred of them, were reportedly the source of alpha-beta T cells about two months after transplant. Once a year had passed after transplant, T-cell counts and diversity came mostly from newly produced T cells. Some patients owed their high day-60 TCRbeta diversity to surviving recipient T cells and thymic progenitors.

Trimming removed 6 bases from V and 0 bases from J, with 9 bases in between. The CDR3 totals 13 residues. The germline gives CDR1 DFQATT, CDR2 SNEGSKA (reference sequence). The input for sequencing was PBMCs, mostly from graft donor cells, taken 360 days after TCRalphabeta/CD19-depleted stem cell transplant. The J gene is TRBJ1-3, the V gene TRBV20-1; D is unresolved. The sequence was collected from a male patient aged 2-15 years who had a stem cell transplant for acute lymphoblastic leukemia, so the T cells may come from the graft donor. CDR3: CSAPVDSGNTIYF. CDR3 bases: TGCAGTGCCCCGGTGGACTCTGGAAACACCATATATTTT.